These T cell receptor beta chains were read from a single sample in a study of blood T cell repertoires in COVID-19. Data came from immunoSEQ multiplex PCR; TCRdb stores just in-frame clones and leaves some out. The data show about 190,000 clones, 84% seen once. The sequencing input was PBMCs or T cells enriched from blood (not recorded which). The receptors derive from a woman in her 30s who had been exposed to COVID-19. The CDR3 runs from the conserved cysteine through the conserved F or W. The D gene is left open where the match is weak. The size field is filled for only some rows; it gives once, few, many or a size class.

cdr3_length j_call d_call clone_size v_call cdr3_nt cdr3_aa
14 TRBJ1-1 TRBD1 NA TRBV9 TGTGCCAGCAGTGGGACAGGGTTGAACACTGAAGCTTTCTTT CASSGTGLNTEAFF
16 TRBJ2-5 TRBD1 NA TRBV3-1/TRBV3-2 TGTGCCAGCAGCAGAAACGGACAGGGGCCTCAAGAGACCCAGTACTTC CASSRNGQGPQETQYF
15 TRBJ1-2 TRBD1 NA TRBV6-6 TGTGCCAGCAGTGTCTCCGGGACAGGGAGGGATGGCTACACCTTC CASSVSGTGRDGYTF
15 TRBJ2-7 TRBD1 NA TRBV7-9 TGTGCCAGCAGCCCCTTAGGCCAGGGGGACTACGAGCAGTACTTC CASSPLGQGDYEQYF
13 TRBJ1-4 NA NA TRBV5-5 TGTGCCAGCAGCCCGCTGGCCCCCCAAAAACTGTTTTTT CASSPLAPQKLFF
14 TRBJ2-7 NA once TRBV11-2 TGTGCCAGCAGCTTCGGGGGTCCCTCCTACGAGCAGTACTTC CASSFGGPSYEQYF
14 TRBJ1-1 NA NA TRBV4-3 TGCGCCAGCAGCCCCGTAGGGCCAGGGACTGAAGCTTTCTTT CASSPVGPGTEAFF
18 TRBJ1-2 NA NA TRBV15 TGTGCCACCAGCAGAGAGGTTTTACGGAGGGGTCTGAGTTATGGCTACACCTTC CATSREVLRRGLSYGYTF
18 TRBJ1-2 TRBD1 NA TRBV27 TGTGCCAGCAGTTCGAAAGATCTGGGACAGGCGGTTAACTATGGCTACACCTTC CASSSKDLGQAVNYGYTF
18 TRBJ2-7 TRBD1 NA TRBV24-1 TGTGCCACCAGTGCTGGGTTAGGAGGGACAGGGGGAGGCTACGAGCAGTACTTC CATSAGLGGTGGGYEQYF
13 TRBJ2-7 NA NA TRBV6-5 TGTGCCAGTTCTAGTTTTTCCCCCTACGAGCAGTACTTC CASSSFSPYEQYF
15 TRBJ1-1 NA NA TRBV3-1/TRBV3-2 TGTGCCAGCAGCCAAGAGCCCTTTGGACAGTCTGAAGCTTTCTTT CASSQEPFGQSEAFF
14 TRBJ2-7 TRBD2 NA TRBV5-1 TGCGCCAGCAGCTCAGGACTAGCATCCGGCGAGCAGTACTTC CASSSGLASGEQYF
13 TRBJ1-2 NA NA TRBV6-5 TGTGCCAGCAGTTACTCGATCGTGGGCGGCTACACCTTC CASSYSIVGGYTF
14 TRBJ1-2 NA NA TRBV9 TGTGCCAGCACCCCGGGATCTGTGGACTATGGCTACACCTTC CASTPGSVDYGYTF
18 TRBJ2-7 TRBD2 NA TRBV5-1 TGCGCCAGCAGCTTGGCCACGGCGGGGGGCGACCTCTCCTACGAGCAGTACTTC CASSLATAGGDLSYEQYF
14 TRBJ2-7 NA NA TRBV10-3 TGTGCCATCAGTGCGACGGAGGGTACCTACGAGCAGTACTTC CAISATEGTYEQYF
15 TRBJ2-3 TRBD1 NA TRBV6-5 TGTGCCAGCAGTCCCAGGACAGGAGGCACAGATACGCAGTATTTT CASSPRTGGTDTQYF
15 TRBJ1-1 NA few TRBV10-1 TGCGCCAGCAGTGAGGAAGGACAGCCAAACACTGAAGCTTTCTTT CASSEEGQPNTEAFF
14 TRBJ2-3 NA NA TRBV3-1/TRBV3-2 TGTGCCAGCAGCCACCATCTAGCGACAGATACGCAGTATTTT CASSHHLATDTQYF
20 TRBJ2-7 NA once TRBV10-3 TGTGCCATCAGTGTGGGACTCAGGGTTGAGGGTACACCAAGCTCCTACGAGCAGTACTTC CAISVGLRVEGTPSSYEQYF
13 TRBJ1-2 TRBD1 once TRBV29-1 TGCAGCGTTGAGGACAGGTCTTACTATGGCTACACCTTC CSVEDRSYYGYTF
16 TRBJ2-2 TRBD2 NA TRBV27 TGTGCCAGCAGTCCCAGCGGGACCACGAACACCGGGGAGCTGTTTTTT CASSPSGTTNTGELFF
13 TRBJ2-7 NA NA TRBV10-1 TGCGCCAGCAGTAGGGGGGGGAACTACGAGCAGTACTTC CASSRGGNYEQYF
17 TRBJ1-5 NA NA TRBV28 TGTGCCAGCAGCGACGGAGGCGCGTCGGGATACAATCAGCCCCAGCATTTT CASSDGGASGYNQPQHF
12 TRBJ2-5 NA NA TRBV29-1 TGCAGCGTTGCCCAGGTCCAAGAGACCCAGTACTTC CSVAQVQETQYF
15 TRBJ1-2 NA NA TRBV5-1 TGCGCCAGCAGCTCACCGGGATCTAACTTTTATGGCTACACCTTC CASSSPGSNFYGYTF
17 TRBJ1-1 NA once TRBV9 TGTGCCAGCAGCGTAGAGCCTTGGGCAGGGCGGGGCACTGAAGCTTTCTTT CASSVEPWAGRGTEAFF
14 TRBJ1-1 NA NA TRBV4-1 TGCGCCAGCAGCCAAGGGGGAGTAAACACTGAAGCTTTCTTT CASSQGGVNTEAFF
15 TRBJ1-5 NA NA TRBV7-2 TGTGCCAGCAGCTTAGGTGGAGGTAACAATCAGCCCCAGCATTTT CASSLGGGNNQPQHF
12 TRBJ1-2 NA NA TRBV9 TGTGCCAGCAGCCCCCCCAGTTATGGCTACACCTTC CASSPPSYGYTF
15 TRBJ2-7 TRBD1 NA TRBV7-9 TGTGCCAGCAGCGCATCCGGGACAGGTTCCTACGAGCAGTACTTC CASSASGTGSYEQYF
14 TRBJ2-1 NA NA TRBV7-2 TGTGCCAGCAGCCCACGAGGACTGAACAATGAGCAGTTCTTC CASSPRGLNNEQFF
14 TRBJ1-1 NA NA TRBV4-3 TGCGCCAGCAGCCAAGCATCGGACTTGTCTGAAGCTTTCTTT CASSQASDLSEAFF
11 TRBJ2-5 NA NA TRBV6-2/TRBV6-3 TGTGCCAGCAGTAGGGGGGAGACCCAGTACTTC CASSRGETQYF
16 TRBJ2-3 TRBD2 NA TRBV28 TGTGCCAGCAGTACTAGCGGGGGGTATAGCACAGATACGCAGTATTTT CASSTSGGYSTDTQYF
14 TRBJ1-2 NA NA TRBV4-1 TGCGCCAGCAGCCAAGAGTTTTCTCTGTATGGCTACACCTTC CASSQEFSLYGYTF
19 TRBJ1-4 NA NA TRBV12-5 TGTGCTAGTGGTATCATCCGTAAGGGGGACATAGCAACTAATGAAAAACTGTTTTTT CASGIIRKGDIATNEKLFF
18 TRBJ1-1 TRBD1 few TRBV5-1 TGCGCCAGCAGCTTTATCAGGTTGAGGGGGCTATGGGGCACTGAAGCTTTCTTT CASSFIRLRGLWGTEAFF
15 TRBJ2-1 TRBD2 NA TRBV28 TGTGCCAGCAGTCTCTCCGGGGGGGCATACAATGAGCAGTTCTTC CASSLSGGAYNEQFF
14 TRBJ1-1 NA NA TRBV6-6 TGTGCCAGCAGTTACTCAGTTAGGAACACTGAAGCTTTCTTT CASSYSVRNTEAFF
14 TRBJ1-6 TRBD1 NA TRBV27 TGTGCCAGCAGTTGGAACAGGGGGAATTCACCCCTCCACTTT CASSWNRGNSPLHF
13 TRBJ1-2 NA few TRBV5-1 TGCGCCAGCAGCTTGGACAGGATCTATGGCTACACCTTC CASSLDRIYGYTF
12 TRBJ2-7 NA NA TRBV13 TGTGCCAGCAGCTTAGAGGGGTACGAGCAGTACTTC CASSLEGYEQYF
14 TRBJ1-1 NA NA TRBV14 TGTGCCAGCAGCCAAGTTGGGGGAGGTTCTGAAGCTTTCTTT CASSQVGGGSEAFF
16 TRBJ2-7 NA NA TRBV12-5 TGTGCTAGTGGTTTGGTACGAAGGGGTTACCCTGGAGAGCAGTACTTC CASGLVRRGYPGEQYF
12 TRBJ1-2 NA few TRBV7-9 TGTGCCAGCAGCTTAGCCCTCAGTGGCTACACCTTC CASSLALSGYTF
14 TRBJ1-1 TRBD1 NA TRBV19 TGTGCCACGCGAGTATCGGGACAGGGCACTGAAGCTTTCTTT CATRVSGQGTEAFF
16 TRBJ1-5 TRBD1 NA TRBV5-1 TGCGCCAGCAGCCCCGGACCGGGACAGAGTAATCAGCCCCAGCATTTT CASSPGPGQSNQPQHF
14 TRBJ1-2 TRBD1 once TRBV5-1 TGCGCCAGCAGCTTCCTAGGGGGCGCCTATGGCTACACCTTC CASSFLGGAYGYTF
13 TRBJ1-2 NA NA TRBV19 TGTGCCAGTAGTATCCCAGGGGAAGGCGGCTACACCTTC CASSIPGEGGYTF
15 TRBJ1-2 NA NA TRBV11-2 TGTGCCAGCAGAGGGTCCAGGAGGCCATTTAGTGGCTACACCTTC CASRGSRRPFSGYTF
15 TRBJ2-2 TRBD1 NA TRBV27 TGTGCCAGCAGTTTCGCAGGGGGCTACACCGGGGAGCTGTTTTTT CASSFAGGYTGELFF
16 TRBJ2-7 NA NA TRBV10-3 TGTGCCATCAGTGGGCTCCCAGGGATAGTCTCCTACGAGCAGTACTTC CAISGLPGIVSYEQYF
12 TRBJ1-1 NA NA TRBV29-1 TGCAGCACCGGGCAGGGAAGAACTGAAGCTTTCTTT CSTGQGRTEAFF